These T cell receptor beta chains were read from a single sample in a study of cytomegalovirus exposure and HLA in healthy donors. The assay was immunoSEQ multiplex PCR, and TCRdb's table has in-frame clones only and misses some. The table shows 80,000 or so clones, with over 60% occurring only once. The sequencing sample was made of PBMCs. These receptors were collected from a middle-aged woman in good health and CMV-seropositive. The CDR3 runs from the conserved cysteine through the conserved F or W. A D gene is named only where the DNA matches it firmly. Size values are once, few and many counts, or a class for expanded clones, and some rows have none.

- | TRBJ1-1 | TRBV5-1 | - | CASSLVGGSTEAFF
once | TRBJ1-2 | TRBV18 | TRBD1 | CASSPGQETGYPF
- | TRBJ1-4 | TRBV9 | TRBD1 | CASSVMGTGNEKLFF
- | TRBJ2-7 | TRBV10-3 | TRBD2 | CAISRTSGTLIYEQYF
- | TRBJ2-7 | TRBV28 | - | CASSLGREQYF
- | TRBJ1-5 | TRBV6-5 | - | CASRKGVAVGPQHF
- | TRBJ2-2 | TRBV6-5 | TRBD2 | CASLPSGANTGELFF
once | - | TRBV5-1 | - | CASSLEGGTLGEQYF
once | TRBJ1-2 | TRBV28 | - | CASSSPTGNYGYTF
medium-sized | TRBJ1-2 | TRBV7-8 | TRBD1 | CASSPLAAGGGYTF
- | TRBJ1-5 | TRBV28 | - | CASFSSRQGSNQPQHF
- | TRBJ1-2 | TRBV4-3 | - | CASSRQRQGYGYTF
- | TRBJ2-5 | TRBV5-1 | TRBD2 | CASRTGTSGRETQYF
- | TRBJ1-2 | TRBV30 | TRBD1 | CAWTPFAGTGYGYTF
- | TRBJ1-5 | TRBV6-5 | TRBD1 | CASRGTVGQPQHF
- | TRBJ2-2 | TRBV6-5 | TRBD2 | CASSYRQREETGELFF
once | TRBJ1-2 | TRBV7-2 | - | CASSQGRGQSGYPF
- | TRBJ1-1 | TRBV4-1 | - | CASSPGFGTEAFF
many | TRBJ1-6 | TRBV7-2 | - | CASSLTIGETSYNSPLHF
- | TRBJ2-3 | TRBV9 | TRBD1 | CASSLLGQGTDTQYF
- | TRBJ1-2 | TRBV7-9 | - | CASSLGVLRRQGSWYGYTF
- | TRBJ1-5 | TRBV19 | - | CASSNEKYRNQPQHF
once | TRBJ2-5 | TRBV7-2 | - | CASSWREGEETQYF
- | TRBJ1-5 | TRBV6-5 | TRBD1 | CASSSGTGAQPQHF
many | TRBJ1-2 | TRBV5-6 | TRBD1 | CASSPDAGTAYGYTF
- | TRBJ2-2 | TRBV10-2 | TRBD2 | CASYSAPGLAGGKILNTGELFF
few | TRBJ2-3 | TRBV5-4 | TRBD2 | CASRTSGDSSTDTQYF
- | TRBJ2-5 | TRBV28 | - | CASSFLAELETQYF
- | TRBJ2-2 | TRBV5-1 | TRBD2 | CASSFRASGGKTGELFF
few | TRBJ2-1 | TRBV5-5 | - | CASSLFVGQFNEQFF
- | TRBJ1-1 | TRBV6-5 | - | CASSPTEGKAFF
few | TRBJ1-1 | TRBV7-3 | - | CASSNEGGSPEAFF
- | TRBJ1-5 | TRBV5-3 | - | CARSLRHERALCSNQPQHF
- | TRBJ1-1 | TRBV28 | - | CASSSAGNTEAFF
- | TRBJ2-2 | TRBV6-1 | - | CATEGQGNTGELFF
once | TRBJ2-1 | TRBV2 | TRBD2 | CASLWTSGDNEQFF
few | TRBJ1-5 | TRBV18 | TRBD1 | CASSRGQQYQPQHF
few | TRBJ2-7 | TRBV5-1 | TRBD1 | CASSDGQGGEQYF
- | TRBJ1-1 | TRBV19 | TRBD1 | CASSTGQRLGAFF
- | TRBJ2-1 | TRBV5-4 | TRBD2 | CASSSGLAGAGEQFF
- | TRBJ2-2 | TRBV5-1 | TRBD2 | CASSLGLGLAGELFF
few | TRBJ1-4 | TRBV5-1 | - | CASSFRAGTDNEKLFF
- | TRBJ1-1 | TRBV6-6 | TRBD1 | CASSHQDRANGEAFF
few | TRBJ2-3 | TRBV9 | - | CASSLGWGEQYF
- | TRBJ1-5 | TRBV19 | - | CASQGTGNQPQHF
- | TRBJ2-3 | TRBV5-1 | TRBD2 | CASSLGLAGSTDTQYF
- | TRBJ2-1 | TRBV7-2 | TRBD2 | CASSLRTSGGERNEQFF
- | TRBJ2-7 | TRBV2 | TRBD1 | CASSADRGPYEQYF